This TCR beta chain stems from a study of CD8 T cells in ankylosing spondylitis. Regarding the study as a whole: Relatively rare in peripheral blood, disease-linked clones were also CD8+.

This clonotype was seen only a few times. Antigen specificity is unknown. Trimming cost V 6 bases and J 4 bases, with 7 bases left between them. The germline CDR1 and CDR2 sequences are MNHNS and SASEGT. The CDR3 loop spans 12 amino acids. Each CDR3 protein gets one entry after TCRdb re-called the 5' RACE reads with MiXCR. The repertoire has 230,000 or so distinct CDR3 sequences, 18% of them found once; the top ten carry more than 25%. The clonotype originates from a male donor with ankylosing spondylitis or in good health (not recorded which). The chain has TRBV6-1 and TRBJ2-1; no clear D. Sequenced: blood, either unsorted or a sorted T cell fraction (not recorded which). This CDR3 reads CASRAPYNEQFF. Here the CDR3 DNA reads TGTGCCAGCAGAGCCCCATACAATGAGCAGTTCTTC.